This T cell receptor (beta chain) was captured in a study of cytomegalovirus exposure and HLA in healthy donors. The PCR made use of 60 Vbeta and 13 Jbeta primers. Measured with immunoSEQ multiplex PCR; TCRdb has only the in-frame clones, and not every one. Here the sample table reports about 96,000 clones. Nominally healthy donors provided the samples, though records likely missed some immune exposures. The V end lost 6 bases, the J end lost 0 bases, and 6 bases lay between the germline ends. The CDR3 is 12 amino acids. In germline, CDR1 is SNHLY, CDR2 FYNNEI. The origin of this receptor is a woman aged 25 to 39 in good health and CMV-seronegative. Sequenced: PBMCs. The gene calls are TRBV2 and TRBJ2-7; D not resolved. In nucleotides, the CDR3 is TGTGCCAGCAGGGTCAGCTCCTACGAGCAGTACTTC. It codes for CASRVSSYEQYF.